The present T cell receptor (beta chain) was sequenced within a study of cytomegalovirus exposure and HLA in healthy donors (dated by TCRdb to 2017 to 2019). Broadly, across the study: An earlier analysis of approximately 590 of the donors reported about 250 Gb of sequence data and approximately 110 million unique TCR beta sequences from 150 million to 200 million T cells. The number of donors typed differed by locus, with 629-630 for A, B, C, DRB1 and DQB1, roughly 520 for DQA1, 600 to 610 for DPA1, and 400 to 490 for DPB1. Donor age, sex, ethnicity and CMV serostatus were compiled together with the repertoire data. Of the 398 genotyped donors, more than 75% were placed in the genetic ancestry cluster associated with self-reported Caucasian donors. A later genetic analysis took genome-wide SNP genotypes for about three fifths of the 666 donors and used that subset as a discovery cohort. The study combined high-throughput TCR immunosequencing, statistical association of individual TCRs with disease status, and machine learning to predict cytomegalovirus infection status. Rather than drawing on any new phenotypic data, the later analysis identified candidate immune exposures from TCR beta sequences and the way those sequences occurred across donors. The study aimed to test whether signatures of past pathogen exposure could be identified by cataloging public T cell receptors. In a later analysis, previously published TCR beta repertoires from 666 donors were re-analyzed and high-resolution HLA genotyping was added so that TCR occurrence patterns could be studied. HLA typing included class I and class II loci at four-digit resolution. Among about 370 genotyped donors of the cohort, an average of approximately 200,000 unique TCR beta nucleotide sequences was sequenced per donor, of which 15% to 20% were non-productive. An early release that covered approximately 600 HLA-typed donors contained approximately 300 gigabases of sequencing data and tens of millions of unique TCR sequences. A separate validation cohort of roughly 120 different subjects was used in addition to the roughly 670-subject first cohort. Because of strong linkage in the cohort, five DR-DQ haplotypes were treated as single units for association and clustering. An earlier analysis of 500 to 650 of the donors applied high-throughput TCR beta sequencing to assess whether each TCR beta V gene segment acted as functional or pseudogenic. The T cell repertoires of under 700 subjects were profiled by immunosequencing and related to cytomegalovirus serostatus. Every repertoire in the discovery cohort had been generated on one and the same sequencing platform.

The library was prepared using the immunoSEQ multiplex PCR assay. A mixture of 60 forward primers for TCR Vbeta segments and 13 reverse primers for TCR Jbeta segments was used in the multiplex PCR. The CDR3 region of rearranged TCR beta genes was amplified from genomic DNA by a multiplex PCR assay. The amplified TCR beta libraries were sequenced on the Illumina HiSeq System as 87-base-pair reads. The original methods were these. A later analysis counted tens of millions of unique TCR beta chains across the 550 to 700 repertoires, and approximately 11 million of these chains were shared by at least two donors. Raw reads were error-corrected and collapsed into unique sequences with a nearest-neighbor algorithm that merged closely related sequences to remove PCR and sequencing errors. To assign V, D and J gene segments, CDR3 sequences were aligned to IMGT reference sequences. For a sequence to be retained, a match of at least six nucleotides to both a V gene segment and a J gene segment was required. A rearrangement was called productive if the CDR3 had no stop codons and remained in frame with V and J, and every other rearrangement was called non-productive. CDR3 was defined according to IMGT convention as the region running from the second conserved V-encoded cysteine to the conserved J-encoded phenylalanine. The earlier analysis of some 550 of the donors excluded any sequence lacking an unambiguous match to a single V gene segment. In an earlier analysis of some 590 of the donors, a V segment was called functional when productive rearrangements were above 56.7%, and segregating when the standard deviation between donors exceeded 5%. A statistical classification framework was developed to diagnose cytomegalovirus status using the catalog of TCR beta chain sequences. A later analysis assigned V and J genes by comparing TCR nucleotide sequences with IMGT/GENE-DB human TR gene sequences. A later analysis assigned CDR3 sequences and most-parsimonious VDJ recombination scenarios with the TCRdist pipeline. In a later analysis, each TCR beta chain was defined by its CDR3 amino acid sequence together with its V-gene family, and reads lacking a unique V-gene family were excluded. To address suspected cross-contamination and a sequencing artifact, a later analysis removed a few hundred highly shared, low-generation-probability nucleotide sequences. A later analysis calculated a clonal expansion index for each public chain from normalized within-repertoire ranks of inferred template counts. Generation probabilities in a later analysis came from a VDJ recombination model fitted to out-of-frame rearrangements, and those results were checked against IGoR. In a later analysis, TCR-TCR, TCR-HLA and TCR-CMV co-occurrence was scored with hypergeometric tests, and a repertoire-size bias correction was applied to TCR pairs. False discovery rates were estimated in a later analysis by permuting HLA or CMV assignments 20 times. In a later analysis, co-occurring TCRs were grouped using DBSCAN, with TCRdist sequence similarity added in when clustering inside HLA-allele-positive subsets. Repertoires with fewer than 30,000 or more than 120,000 public chains, plus five repertoires with anomalous nucleotide sharing, were excluded from co-occurrence clustering. What TCRdb holds here is the immuneACCESS table cut down to in-frame rearrangements. Part of the clones is not present; checked against another copy, under half of the missing clones reflect an unresolved V gene, and the others are unexplained. That table supplies the V and J calls and clone size; D and trimming were determined from the DNA. Present in this sample are roughly 120,000 clones, around 70% of which were seen just once. The top ten hold about 1.6% of the sample.

In total, 600 or so healthy bone marrow donors made up the cohort. Cohort members were all nominally healthy when sampled, although unrecorded immune exposures were likely present. The donor was CMV seropositive and was included in the group of 250 to 300 seropositive cohort members. A peripheral blood sample was provided by each donor, and peripheral blood mononuclear cells were used for TCR beta sequencing. The Qiagen DNeasy Blood Extraction Kit was used to extract genomic DNA from the blood cell samples. Concerning this clone itself: What antigen it recognizes has not been identified. Base qualities were left out, and no much larger clone turns up one base away.

Beyond this particular receptor, the publication reports: In a later analysis, the rate of TCR association differed among HLA loci, with DRB1 alleles having the most associated TCRs and HLA-C alleles having the fewest. Immune exposure information for the cohort was limited to CMV serostatus. Most TCR sequences were observed very rarely across donors, whereas some public TCRs were present in many individuals. Strong co-occurrence of HLA alleles, especially DR and DQ, made assigning TCR associations to individual alleles difficult. Because counts were too low, under 20 rarely observed V segments, including chromosome 9 orphons, were left out of the earlier analysis of some 600 of the donors. Presence/absence analyses assumed roughly uniform sequencing depth across donors, an assumption that may not hold. An association between a missense DCLRE1C variant and V-gene and J-gene trimming of TCR beta chains was found in a later genetic analysis and replicated in an independent cohort. HLA typing was unavailable for some donors at each locus, so association tests used only the typed subset. According to a later analysis, most CMV-associated TCR beta chains appeared to be HLA-restricted, and the HLA associations seemed to be driven largely by CMV exposure. In a later analysis, several top co-occurrence clusters were reported to appear linked to parvovirus B19, influenza, CMV and Epstein-Barr virus. In a later analysis, 15,000 to 20,000 TCR beta sequences were associated with specific HLA alleles at a false discovery rate of 0.05. Linkage disequilibrium might explain the correlated functional status among segregating V segments, but an unknown experimental factor could not be ruled out. In vitro tests confirmed that a few of the cytomegalovirus-associated TCR beta chains recognize cytomegalovirus antigens. It was suggested by the authors that the approach could potentially be generalized to other disease states and immunological phenotypes. A later genetic analysis reported fewer N-insertions in productive TCRs among donors in an Asian-associated ancestry cluster than the approximately 670-donor mean. In an earlier analysis of about 540 of the donors, most TCR beta V segments were observed in productive rearrangements about 87% or about 30% of the time, broadly matching IMGT annotations. Some IMGT-functional V segments, including TRBV6-2 and TRBV6-3, could not be distinguished by the 87-base-pair reads and were therefore excluded. The classifier was reported to diagnose cytomegalovirus status with high specificity and sensitivity in both the original and validation cohorts. A further reported finding was that TCR beta sequences accurately predicted the HLA-A and HLA-B alleles for most subjects in the first cohort. The cohort was sequenced for TCR beta chains only, and without alpha or paired-chain data the features that could be detected were limited. The study listed 150 to 200 TCR beta chains as associated with cytomegalovirus. A group of highly shared sequence variants was considered likely to be a technical artifact of the sequencing pipeline. A later analysis found that HLA-associated TCR beta chains were more clonally expanded and had lower generation probabilities than equally common non-associated chains.

Inclusive of the bounding cysteine and phenylalanine, the CDR3 is 15 residues long. The sequence is cut down to CDR3 DNA, 45 bases in frame from base 1. CDR1 and CDR2 (SNHLY, FYNNEI) derive from the germline V gene. Trimming accounts for 7 bases at V and 2 bases at J, while the number of junction bases matched to no gene is 10. Sequencing was done on a sample of PBMCs. The TCR originated in a man under 40 in good health and CMV-seropositive. The chain is encoded by TRBV2 joined to TRBJ1-1, and 7 bases in between align with TRBD1. The DNA sequence is TGTGCCAGCACTCAACAGGGGATTGTAAACACTGAAGCTTTCTTT. Its protein reads: CASTQQGIVNTEAFF.